The 10 T cell receptor beta chains below all came from one sample that was sequenced in a study of T cell responses to AZD1222 COVID-19 vaccine. TCRdb's table, derived via immunoSEQ multiplex PCR, lists solely in-frame clones and lacks some. The sample includes 87,000 or so clones, roughly 89% seen only once; the top ten take 3.7%. Sequenced here: peripheral blood, sampled on day 0 of AZD1222 vaccination. The source of these receptors is an adult in good health.

The V call is TRBV7-9, the J call TRBJ1-1; D not certain. CDR1 and CDR2 from the germline V gene are SEHNR and FQNEAQ (reference sequence). This CDR3 region has 15 residues. The V and J ends lost 5 bases and 4 bases respectively, with 17 bases between them. CDR3 region: CASSPPFWNLTEAFF. DNA of the CDR3: TGTGCCAGCAGCCCACCCTTTTGGAACCTCACTGAAGCTTTCTTT.

The rearrangement joins TRBV2 to TRBJ1-4, with no clear D. Per germline, CDR1 SNHLY and CDR2 FYNNEI. V was trimmed by 7 bases and J by 8 bases, leaving 11 bases between them. The CDR3 covers 12 residues. The CDR3 DNA follows: TGTGCCAGCACACGCCGGGGAGAAAAACTGTTTTTT. This translates into CASTRRGEKLFF.

This clone has only one observation. The J gene is TRBJ1-3, the V gene TRBV24-1; D is unresolved. CDR3 length equals 15 residues. The germline CDR1 and CDR2 sequences are KGHDR and SFDVKD. Trimming took 1 base from V and 3 from J, leaving 9 bases between them. The CDR3 is CATSDFIRRGNTIYF. CDR3 coding DNA: TGTGCCACCAGTGATTTTATCAGGCGTGGAAACACCATATATTTT.

The chain is built from TRBV7-9 and TRBJ1-1; D call uncertain. Germline values: CDR1 SEHNR, CDR2 FQNEAQ (reference sequence). The CDR3 is 13 residues long. V was shortened by 6 bases and J by 5 bases, with 13 bases between the two germline ends. CDR3 coding DNA: TGTGCCAGCAGATCAATGGGAAGTACTGAAGCTTTCTTT. Amino acid sequence: CASRSMGSTEAFF.

This clone was found once. This sequence joins TRBV3-1 (or the pseudogene TRBV3-2) and TRBJ2-5, with 11 bases aligning to TRBD2. The V gene's germline CDR1 is LGHDT and CDR2 YNNKEL (reference sequence). CDR3 length: 17 residues. Trimming at V came to 0 bases and at J to 5 bases, leaving 8 bases not matched to a gene. The CDR3: CASSQDPLAGGLETQYF. DNA of the CDR3: TGTGCCAGCAGCCAAGATCCCCTAGCGGGGGGCCTGGAGACCCAGTACTTC.

The chain is built from TRBV9 and TRBJ2-3; the D is unclear. Germline lookup yields CDR1 SGDLS and CDR2 YYNGEE. The ends were cut back, 0 bases at V and 1 base at J, with 6 bases in the middle. This CDR3 has 14 residues. The CDR3 DNA is TGTGCCAGCAGCGTAGGGGCCCGCACAGATACGCAGTATTTT. Its translation: CASSVGARTDTQYF.

Written as DNA, the CDR3 is TGTGCCAGCAGTTTAGGGGGCCGTCAGCCCCAGCATTTT. As protein: CASSLGGRQPQHF. The V call is TRBV6-5, the J call TRBJ1-5; 7 bases are a match to TRBD1. The CDR3 sequence is 13 residues long. Trimming removed 4 bases from V and 6 bases from J; junction bases left unmatched: 3. Germline CDR1 reads MNHEY; CDR2 reads SVGAGI.

Notes on this clone: At one of its ends the junction is not consistent with the germline gene, which may arise from a read error. The chain couples TRBV9 to TRBJ1-1, with a possible D match to TRBD1 (6 bases). CDR3 size: 14 residues. The V gene's germline CDR1 is SGDLS and CDR2 YYNGEE. This chain's CDR3 is CASRVGGMNTEAFF. The CDR3 DNA reads TGTGCCAGCAGAGTAGGGGGGATGAACACTGAAGCTTTCTTT.

This clone has only a few counts. The chain couples TRBV6-4 to TRBJ2-2; D remains unclear. The CDR3 runs 13 residues. Per germline, CDR1 MRHNA and CDR2 SNTAGT. Trimming took 4 bases from V and 5 from J, leaving 8 bases between them. CDR3 in DNA: TGTGCCAGCAGTGCGGGTAGTACCGGGGAGCTGTTTTTT. Translating it yields CASSAGSTGELFF.

J is TRBJ1-5 and V is TRBV19; 7 positions match TRBD1. CDR1 and CDR2 (germline): LNHDA, SQIVND (reference sequence). This CDR3 has 13 residues. Trimming at V came to 4 bases and at J to 5 bases, leaving 2 bases not matched to a gene. Here the CDR3 DNA reads TGTGCCAGTAGTAGCAGGGGGGATCAGCCCCAGCATTTT. Amino acids: CASSSRGDQPQHF.